The next 26 T cell receptor beta chains were all read from a single sample in a study of blood T cell repertoires in COVID-19 (dated by TCRdb to the early 2020s). The receptor library was made with the immunoSEQ multiplex PCR assay. TCRdb took this table from immuneACCESS and kept in-frame rearrangements with V and J called. Such tables lack part of the clones; where checked against another copy, unresolved V genes explain under half of the gap, and the rest is unexplained. Present in this sample are 250,000 or so clones, nearly 90% of which were seen just once. The ten top clones hold approximately 2.3% of the sample. The sample was peripheral blood. These receptor sequences come from a woman aged 55-69 years with COVID-19, enrolled during active disease.

J is TRBJ2-7 and V is TRBV29-1; 7 nucleotides match TRBD2. Per germline, CDR1 SQVTM and CDR2 ANQGSEA. This CDR3 contains 14 residues. V gave up 3 bases and J gave up 3 bases; unmatched junction bases: 8. The CDR3 region has the DNA TGCAGCGTTGAGGGGGGGGACTCTGGCTACGAGCAGTACTTC. Protein sequence: CSVEGGDSGYEQYF.

The V and J genes are TRBV30 and TRBJ1-6, with D hard to call. Trimming pared 0 bases from V and 9 bases from J, leaving 9 bases between. The CDR3 is made up of 13 amino acids. Germline V CDR1 and CDR2: GTSNPN, SVGIG (reference sequence). CDR3 nucleotide sequence: TGTGCCTGGAGTGTGGGCTTGAGTTCACCCCTCCACTTT. It codes for CAWSVGLSSPLHF.

This chain links TRBV13 with TRBJ1-2; D remains unclear. The CDR3 extends over 14 amino acids. The germline V and J ends were trimmed by 3 bases and 8 bases, with 16 bases remaining between them. Germline CDR1 PRHDT, CDR2 FYEKMQ (reference sequence). CDR3 nucleotide sequence: TGTGCCAGCAGCTTGGATCGGCGACTCGTCGGCTACACCTTC. This translates into CASSLDRRLVGYTF.

The chain links TRBV4-3 to TRBJ2-1, with 12 bases that match TRBD2. Germline CDR1 reads LGHNA; CDR2 reads YSLEER. There are 16 residues in the CDR3. Trimming took 4 bases from V and 9 from J; bases not matched to a gene: 10. The CDR3 spells CASSRTSGGSGREQFF. The CDR3 DNA is TGCGCCAGCAGCCGAACTAGCGGGGGGAGCGGCCGTGAGCAGTTCTTC.

This clone occurred a few times. J is TRBJ2-7 and V is TRBV7-2; 7 bases map to TRBD1. The CDR3 spans 14 residues. CDR1 is SGHTA and CDR2 is FQGNSA in the germline V gene. V dropped 5 bases and J dropped 6; count of bases not matched to a gene: 10. DNA of the CDR3: TGTGCCAGCAGCCCCCGGACAGGACGAGGCGAGCAGTACTTC. Translation gives CASSPRTGRGEQYF.

This chain uses TRBV7-2 with TRBJ1-6; D unclear. Germline CDR1 SGHTA, CDR2 FQGNSA. V lost 1 base and J 6 bases, leaving 16 bases between the germline ends. This CDR3 spans 17 amino acids. CDR3 amino acids: CASSLERAVARNSPLHF. The CDR3, as DNA: TGTGCCAGCAGCTTAGAGAGGGCGGTGGCCCGTAATTCACCCCTCCACTTT.

This chain joins TRBV27 and TRBJ2-7, with 8 positions matching TRBD1. The V segment lost 4 bases and the J segment 2 bases; nucleotides outside the gene matches: 4. This CDR3 has 14 amino acids. Germline lookup yields CDR1 MNHEY and CDR2 SMNVEV (reference sequence). The CDR3 reads CASSYGTGAYEQYF. For the CDR3, the DNA is TGTGCCAGCAGTTACGGGACAGGAGCCTACGAGCAGTACTTC.

The CDR3 here is CASSLRPGSYEQYF. For the CDR3, the DNA is TGTGCCAGCAGCTTGAGGCCGGGGAGCTACGAGCAGTACTTC. The chain carries TRBV5-5 and TRBJ2-7; possibly TRBD2 for D (5 bases). Trimming took 1 base from V and 3 from J, leaving 11 bases between them. From germline, CDR1 is SGHKS and CDR2 YYEKEE (reference sequence). The CDR3 has 14 residues.

The V gene is TRBV6-2 or TRBV6-3, the J gene TRBJ1-1; the D gene is possibly TRBD1 (6 bases). The germline V and J ends were trimmed by 5 bases and 1 base, with 14 bases remaining between them. The CDR3 runs to 15 residues. Germline V CDR1 and CDR2: MNHEY, SVGEGT. This chain's CDR3 is CASSRPGTPNTEAFF. The CDR3 DNA sequence: TGTGCCAGCAGTCGACCCGGGACACCGAACACTGAAGCTTTCTTT.

In DNA, the CDR3 is TGTGCCAGCAGCTTACAATTAGGGGCCCAATCGTTAGGCTACAATGAGCAGTTCTTC. Protein sequence: CASSLQLGAQSLGYNEQFF. The chain combines TRBV7-2 with TRBJ2-1, with a weak D call TRBD1 (5 bases). CDR1 is SGHTA and CDR2 is FQGNSA in the germline V gene. The CDR3 runs 19 residues. The V and J ends lost 2 bases and 3 bases respectively, with 23 bases between them.

The V call is TRBV30, the J call TRBJ1-4; 8 nucleotides agree with TRBD1. V was pared by 6 bases and J by 0 bases, with 3 bases of the junction left unmatched. This CDR3 has 14 amino acids. Germline assignment: CDR1 GTSNPN and CDR2 SVGIG (reference sequence). CDR3 coding DNA: TGTGCCTGTGGGACAGGCGCAACTAATGAAAAACTGTTTTTT. Translating gives CACGTGATNEKLFF.

The genes are TRBV18 and TRBJ1-1; D gene uncertain. V was clipped by 0 bases and J by 1 base, with 9 bases between them. There are 15 residues in the CDR3. The germline gives CDR1 KGHSH, CDR2 LQKENI. The CDR3 bases are TGTGCCAGCTCACCACCTTACACAACGAACACTGAAGCTTTCTTT. Amino acid sequence: CASSPPYTTNTEAFF.

V gene TRBV3-1 (or the pseudogene TRBV3-2) combines with J gene TRBJ2-1; 8 bases line up with TRBD2. The CDR3 contains 16 residues. Germline CDR1 reads LGHDT; CDR2 reads YNNKEL (reference sequence). Trimming cost V 5 bases and J 7 bases; bases outside gene matches: 13. Written as DNA, the CDR3 is TGTGCCAGCAGCGGCGGGTGGACCGGGGGGGCGAATGAGCAGTTCTTC. Protein product: CASSGGWTGGANEQFF.

The chain employs TRBV6-5 and TRBJ1-5, with 7 bases fitting TRBD1. V lost 8 bases to trimming and J lost 5 bases; unmatched junction nucleotides: 6. The CDR3 is 13 amino acids. CDR1 is MNHEY, CDR2 SVGAGI, per germline. The CDR3 here is CASLVQGDQPQHF. In DNA form, the CDR3 reads TGTGCCAGCTTGGTCCAGGGGGATCAGCCCCAGCATTTT.

This clone was seen more than once but under ten times. This rearrangement joins TRBV6-2 or TRBV6-3 to TRBJ1-5; 8 bases are a match to TRBD1. CDR3 length: 17 amino acids. Germline CDR1 MNHEY, CDR2 SVGEGT. With 4 bases clipped from V and 4 bases from J, the junction kept 12 bases outside the gene matches. CDR3 in DNA: TGTGCCAGCAGTTTTACCCGGGACAGGCCCGGGAATCAGCCCCAGCATTTT. Its translation: CASSFTRDRPGNQPQHF.

This chain joins TRBV18 and TRBJ1-3; D is perhaps TRBD1 (5 bases). The CDR3 covers 16 residues. Trimming took off 0 bases at V and 2 bases at J, with 11 bases between the two ends. The germline V gene has CDR1 KGHSH and CDR2 LQKENI. The CDR3 sequence: CASSPPGTGPGNTIYF. The CDR3 coding sequence is TGTGCCAGCTCACCACCCGGGACTGGACCTGGAAACACCATATATTTT.

The DNA for the CDR3 is TGTGCCTGGGGACAGGGGATAGGTCAGCCCCAGCATTTT. Amino acid sequence: CAWGQGIGQPQHF. The V gene is TRBV30, the J gene TRBJ1-5; 9 bases align to TRBD1. This CDR3 has 13 residues. Losses at the gene ends were 5 bases for V and 6 bases for J; bases not matched to a gene: 5. Germline assignment: CDR1 GTSNPN and CDR2 SVGIG (reference sequence).

V and J are TRBV21-1 and TRBJ1-2; the D call of TRBD1 is as the table states it, not checked on the DNA. TRBV21-1 is shown as a pseudogene. This CDR3 region has 10 residues. The CDR3 is CVPRTAGYTF. CDR3 DNA sequence: TGTGTCCCCCGAACAGCCGGCTACACCTTC.

The rearrangement joins TRBV6-1 to TRBJ2-2; 8 bases agree with TRBD2. From germline, CDR1 is MNHNS and CDR2 SASEGT. V trimming: 4 bases; J trimming: 7 bases; junction bases outside the gene matches: 11. The CDR3 has 16 residues. The CDR3 loop reads CASSALAGGGFGELFF. The DNA of the CDR3 is TGTGCCAGCAGTGCTCTAGCGGGCGGTGGGTTCGGGGAGCTGTTTTTT.

The gene calls are TRBV4-3 and TRBJ2-2; possibly TRBD2 for D (6 bases). CDR3 size: 17 residues. CDR1 LGHNA and CDR2 YSLEER come from the germline V gene. V lost 0 bases and J lost 2, with 13 bases in between. CDR3 region: CASSQDLTGTNTGELFF. The CDR3 DNA follows: TGCGCCAGCAGCCAAGATCTCACGGGGACTAACACCGGGGAGCTGTTTTTT.

The chain combines TRBV6-2 or TRBV6-3 with TRBJ1-1; D is undetermined. Trimming cost V 2 bases and J 0 bases, with 13 bases left between them. The germline CDR1 and CDR2 sequences are MNHEY and SVGEGT. This CDR3 is 16 amino acids long. CDR3 sequence reads: CASSYGGTIMNTEAFF. The CDR3 DNA reads as TGTGCCAGCAGTTACGGTGGCACAATTATGAACACTGAAGCTTTCTTT.

The rearrangement uses TRBV18 and TRBJ1-2; 9 bases are shared with TRBD1. CDR3 length: 14 amino acids. CDR1 and CDR2 (germline): KGHSH, LQKENI. With 0 bases clipped from V and 8 bases from J, the junction kept 4 bases outside the gene matches. CDR3 sequence reads: CASSPPGQGPGYTF. Here the CDR3 DNA reads TGTGCCAGCTCACCACCGGGACAGGGACCCGGCTACACCTTC.

The V call is TRBV6-1, the J call TRBJ1-2; D is ambiguous. V lost 3 bases and J lost 0, with 14 bases in between. Germline-derived CDR1 and CDR2 are MNHNS and SASEGT. This CDR3 is built from 16 residues. CDR3 nucleotides: TGTGCCAGCAGTGACGAGGGTCTAAGAGCTAACTATGGCTACACCTTC. This encodes CASSDEGLRANYGYTF.

V is TRBV7-2 and J is TRBJ1-2, with D tentatively TRBD1 (5 bases). The CDR3 contains 15 residues. The germline V and J ends were trimmed by 2 bases and 2 bases, with 12 bases remaining between them. Germline V CDR1 and CDR2: SGHTA, FQGNSA. CDR3 nucleotide sequence: TGTGCCAGCAGCTTAAATCCGGGACTAAACTATGGCTACACCTTC. Protein: CASSLNPGLNYGYTF. The entire variable domain, with the rest obtained from reference TRBV7-2 and TRBJ1-2, is as follows: GAGVSQSPSNKVTEKGKDVELRCDPISGHTALYWYRQSLGQGLEFLIYFQGNSAPDKSGLPSDRFSAERTGGSVSTLTIQRTQQEDSAVYLCASSLNPGLNYGYTFGSGTRLTVV.

This chain connects TRBV7-8 to TRBJ1-5; D uncertain. Germline CDR1 is SGHVS and CDR2 is FQNEAQ. Trimming removed 0 bases from V and 6 bases from J, with 9 bases in between. The CDR3 is 14 amino acids. In DNA form, the CDR3 reads TGTGCCAGCAGCTTAGCTCGAGGTGGTCAGCCCCAGCATTTT. Translation gives CASSLARGGQPQHF.

The genes are TRBV3-1 (or the pseudogene TRBV3-2) and TRBJ2-1; D is undetermined. V lost 0 bases, J lost 6 bases, and 3 bases lay in between. This CDR3 contains 12 residues. Germline CDR1 reads LGHDT; CDR2 reads YNNKEL (reference sequence). The CDR3 here is CASSQDRNEQFF. Written as DNA, the CDR3 is TGTGCCAGCAGCCAAGACCGCAATGAGCAGTTCTTC.